The rows below give T cell receptor beta chains drawn from one sample of a study of blood T cell repertoires in COVID-19. Here immunoSEQ multiplex PCR was the method, and the copy in TCRdb shows in-frame clones only, minus some. Among around 260,000 clones listed, about 88% were seen once. The sequencing input was PBMCs or T cells enriched from blood (not recorded which). The source of these receptors is a man younger than 40 with acute COVID-19. Each CDR3 is given with its conserved first and last residue. Fields, in order: clone size, D gene, V gene, J gene, CDR3 DNA, CDR3 protein. A D gene is named only where the DNA matches it firmly. The listing skips clone size in some rows; elsewhere it reads once, few, many or a size class.

-	-	TRBV6-5	TRBJ1-4	TGTGCCAGCAGCCCAAGCGGGGGTGAAAAACTGTTTTTT	CASSPSGGEKLFF
-	-	TRBV19	TRBJ1-1	TGTGCCAGTAGTGCCCCCAATAAAGCGAACACTGAAGCTTTCTTT	CASSAPNKANTEAFF
-	-	TRBV15	TRBJ2-3	TGTGCCACCAGCAGGGACTCTGCAGATACGCAGTATTTT	CATSRDSADTQYF
-	-	TRBV14	TRBJ2-5	TGTGCCAGCAGCCAAGGGCAGACCCAGTACTTC	CASSQGQTQYF
-	-	TRBV28	TRBJ1-6	TGTGCCAGCAGTGCCCGGGGAGCAGATAATTCACCCCTCCACTTT	CASSARGADNSPLHF
-	-	TRBV12-3/TRBV12-4	TRBJ1-1	TGTGCCAGCAGTTTCCAGGGATTCTCTGAAGCTTTCTTT	CASSFQGFSEAFF
-	TRBD1	TRBV25-1	TRBJ2-2	TGTGCCAGCCGGGACAGGAACACCGGGGAGCTGTTTTTT	CASRDRNTGELFF
-	-	TRBV24-1	TRBJ1-2	TGTGCCACCAGTGATCTCGCAAGCTGGGGACACAGGTATGGCTACACCTTC	CATSDLASWGHRYGYTF
-	-	TRBV12-3/TRBV12-4	TRBJ1-6	TGTGCCAGCGGGTCGAGGAATGGTTCACCCCTCCACTTT	CASGSRNGSPLHF
-	-	TRBV19	TRBJ1-4	TGTGCCAGTCACTCGCGTGGGCCTAATGAAAAACTGTTTTTT	CASHSRGPNEKLFF
few	TRBD1	TRBV29-1	TRBJ1-2	TGCAGCGTTTGGGGACAGGGGGCGAATGGCTACACCTTC	CSVWGQGANGYTF
-	-	TRBV15	TRBJ1-1	TGTGCCACCAGCAGGGTCGGGGAACGTCACGAAGCTTTCTTT	CATSRVGERHEAFF
-	-	TRBV6-2/TRBV6-3	TRBJ1-1	TGTGCCAGCAGCTGGCGCCCGCGGGGGGCAATGAACACTGAAGCTTTCTTT	CASSWRPRGAMNTEAFF
-	-	TRBV19	TRBJ2-1	TGTGCCAGTAACACGGGGGTGGGGCGGAACAATGAGCAGTTCTTC	CASNTGVGRNNEQFF
-	TRBD2	TRBV19	TRBJ2-1	TGTGCCAGTAGCGTAGCGGGAGGGAGCTCCTACAATGAGCAGTTCTTC	CASSVAGGSSYNEQFF
-	TRBD1	TRBV7-8	TRBJ1-5	TGTGCCAGCAGCTTAGGGGACAGGGGAAATCAGCCCCAGCATTTT	CASSLGDRGNQPQHF
-	-	TRBV29-1	TRBJ1-1	TGCAGCGTTGATCGCGCAGGGCTGAACACTGAAGCTTTCTTT	CSVDRAGLNTEAFF
-	-	TRBV24-1	TRBJ2-2	TGTGCCACCAGTGATTTACAGAGTACGAACACCGGGGAGCTGTTTTTT	CATSDLQSTNTGELFF
-	TRBD2	TRBV10-1	TRBJ2-5	TGCGCCAGCAGTGGACTAGCGGGGGAGACCCAGTACTTC	CASSGLAGETQYF
-	TRBD1	TRBV6-5	TRBJ1-1	TGTGCCAGCAGCCAACAGGGGATGAACACTGAAGCTTTCTTT	CASSQQGMNTEAFF
-	-	TRBV18	TRBJ1-6	TGTGCCAGCTCACCACCGCTTCAGAATTCACCCCTCCACTTT	CASSPPLQNSPLHF
-	-	TRBV3-1/TRBV3-2	TRBJ2-2	TGTGCCAGCAGCCAAGTACAGGGTATCGGGGAGCTGTTTTTT	CASSQVQGIGELFF
-	TRBD1	TRBV19	TRBJ2-1	TGTGCCAGTAGTATGGCCGGGACAGGGAGGAATGAGCAGTTCTTC	CASSMAGTGRNEQFF
-	-	TRBV7-9	TRBJ2-3	TGTGCCAGCAGCGCGGGACAGTACACAGATACGGTGGGGTTT	CASSAGQYTDTVGF
-	-	TRBV19	TRBJ1-5	TGTGCCAGTAGTTATGGACTTGGGGACAATCAGCCCCAGCATTTT	CASSYGLGDNQPQHF
once	TRBD2	TRBV7-3	TRBJ2-1	TGTGCCAGCAGCCTACTAGCGGACTACAATGAGCAGTTCTTC	CASSLLADYNEQFF
-	-	TRBV5-6	TRBJ1-2	TGTGCCAGCAGCTTGTCCAGAGGCTATGGCTACACCTTC	CASSLSRGYGYTF
few	TRBD2	TRBV7-6	TRBJ2-2	TGTGCCAGCAGCGCTCTCGCTAGCGGAGTCAACACCGGGGAGCTGTTTTTT	CASSALASGVNTGELFF
-	-	TRBV29-1	TRBJ1-5	TGCAGCGTCCTATCGGGGGAGAGCAATCAGCCCCAGCATTTT	CSVLSGESNQPQHF
-	-	TRBV19	TRBJ2-1	TGTGCCAGTAGTCCGCACTTTTACAATGAGCAGTTCTTC	CASSPHFYNEQFF